Here is one T cell receptor (beta chain) with its context. This entry is derived from a study of blood T cell repertoires in COVID-19. V was shortened by 4 bases and J by 2 bases, with 9 bases between the two germline ends. CDR3 length: 13 residues. Looked up from germline, CDR1 is SNHLY and CDR2 is FYNNEI. Repertoires were generated with immunoSEQ multiplex PCR, while TCRdb's copy carries only in-frame clones and drops some. The sample includes some 390,000 clones, around 87% of them seen just once. Sequencing input: peripheral blood. The V call is TRBV2, the J call TRBJ2-7; D is undetermined. The source is an older woman with COVID-19, enrolled during active disease. CDR3 residues: CASSAFLTYEQYF. In nucleotides, the CDR3 is TGTGCCAGCAGTGCTTTCTTAACCTACGAGCAGTACTTC.